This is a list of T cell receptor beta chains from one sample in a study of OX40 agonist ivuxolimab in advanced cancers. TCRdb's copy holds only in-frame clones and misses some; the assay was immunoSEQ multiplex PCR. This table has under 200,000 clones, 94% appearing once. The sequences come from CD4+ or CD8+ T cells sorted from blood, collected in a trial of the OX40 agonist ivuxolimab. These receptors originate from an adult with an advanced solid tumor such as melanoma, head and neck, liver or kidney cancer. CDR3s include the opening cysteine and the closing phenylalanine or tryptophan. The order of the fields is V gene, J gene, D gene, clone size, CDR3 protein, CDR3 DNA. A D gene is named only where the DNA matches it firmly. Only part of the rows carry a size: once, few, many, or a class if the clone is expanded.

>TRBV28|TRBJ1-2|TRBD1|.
CASKIPGGGGGYTF
TGTGCCAGCAAAATCCCCGGAGGGGGCGGAGGCTACACCTTC
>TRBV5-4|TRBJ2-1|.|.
CAVLSAGSYNEQFF
TGTGCCGTCCTTAGCGCAGGATCCTACAATGAGCAGTTCTTC
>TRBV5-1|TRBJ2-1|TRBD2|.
CASSWGLVDYNEQFF
TGCGCCAGCAGCTGGGGACTAGTTGACTACAATGAGCAGTTCTTC
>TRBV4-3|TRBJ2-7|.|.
CASSQDRRAGRYEQYF
TGCGCCAGCAGCCAAGATAGGCGAGCGGGCCGATACGAGCAGTACTTC
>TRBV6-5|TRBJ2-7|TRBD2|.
CASSYSLAGGAYEQYF
TGTGCCAGCAGTTACTCACTAGCGGGAGGCGCCTACGAGCAGTACTTC
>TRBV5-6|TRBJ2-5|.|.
CASSLQGPGETQYF
TGTGCCAGCAGCTTGCAGGGGCCTGGGGAGACCCAGTACTTC
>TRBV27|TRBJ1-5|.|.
CASSQWTASNQPQHF
TGTGCCAGCAGTCAGTGGACGGCTAGCAATCAGCCCCAGCATTTT
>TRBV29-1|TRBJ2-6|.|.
CSAQAFSSGANVLTF
TGCAGCGCACAGGCATTTTCCTCTGGGGCCAACGTCCTGACTTTC
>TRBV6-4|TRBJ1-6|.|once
CASSDSAVNYNSPLHF
TGTGCCAGCAGTGACTCGGCGGTTAACTATAATTCACCCCTCCACTTT
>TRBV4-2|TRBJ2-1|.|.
CASSQVGRTDAYNEQFF
TGTGCCAGCAGCCAAGTCGGGAGGACAGATGCCTACAATGAGCAGTTCTTC
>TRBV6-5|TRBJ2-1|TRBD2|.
CASNARRETGEQFF
TGTGCCAGCAATGCCCGGCGGGAGACTGGAGAGCAGTTCTTC
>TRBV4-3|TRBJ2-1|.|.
CASSQDEQVNEQFF
TGCGCCAGCAGCCAAGATGAACAGGTTAATGAGCAGTTCTTC
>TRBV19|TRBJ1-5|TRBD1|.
CASSVDRGSDQPQHF
TGTGCCAGTAGTGTGGACAGGGGCTCGGATCAGCCCCAGCATTTT
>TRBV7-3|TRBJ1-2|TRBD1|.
CASSSTGETNYGYTF
TGTGCCAGCAGCTCGACAGGGGAAACTAACTATGGCTACACCTTC
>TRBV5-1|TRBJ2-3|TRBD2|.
CASSLGAGAGGTDTQYF
TGCGCCAGCAGCTTAGGAGCGGGGGCCGGTGGCACAGATACGCAGTATTTT
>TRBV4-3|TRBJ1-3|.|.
CASSQEPRGNTIYF
TGCGCCAGCAGCCAAGAGCCACGGGGAAACACCATATATTTT
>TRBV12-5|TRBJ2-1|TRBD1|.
CASAMPGQGSVEQFF
TGTGCTAGTGCTATGCCGGGACAGGGGTCCGTTGAGCAGTTCTTC
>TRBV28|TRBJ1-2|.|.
CASNPGQGLPNGYTF
TGTGCCAGCAACCCCGGGCAGGGTCTCCCCAATGGCTACACCTTC